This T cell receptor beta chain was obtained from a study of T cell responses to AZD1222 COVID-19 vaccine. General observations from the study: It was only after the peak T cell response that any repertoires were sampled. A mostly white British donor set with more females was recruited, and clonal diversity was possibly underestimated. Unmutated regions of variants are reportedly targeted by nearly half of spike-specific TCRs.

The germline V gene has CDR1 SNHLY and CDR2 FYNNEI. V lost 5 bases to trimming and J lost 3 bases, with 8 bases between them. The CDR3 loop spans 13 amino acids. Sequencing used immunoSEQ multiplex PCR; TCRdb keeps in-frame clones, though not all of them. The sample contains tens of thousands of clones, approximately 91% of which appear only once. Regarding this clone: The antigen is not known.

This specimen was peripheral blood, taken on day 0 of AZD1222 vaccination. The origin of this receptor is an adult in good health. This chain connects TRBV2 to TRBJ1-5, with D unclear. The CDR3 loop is CASSTSINQPQHF. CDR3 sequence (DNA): TGTGCCAGCAGTACGTCTATCAATCAGCCCCAGCATTTT.